A selection of T cell receptor beta chains follows, all from one sample in a study of beta chain features in type 1 diabetes. TCRdb's table, derived via immunoSEQ multiplex PCR, lists solely in-frame clones and lacks some. The sample has a few hundred thousand clones, about 14% seen once. Sequences were obtained from naive CD4+ T cells from blood. The receptors here all came from a young man in good health. The CDR3 runs from the conserved cysteine through the conserved F or W. The D gene is left open where the match is weak. Expanded clones are given a class, and other clones once, few, many or no size at all.

j_call v_call d_call clone_size cdr3_aa cdr3_nt
TRBJ2-1 TRBV18 TRBD1 few CASSPGTGGFNNEQFF TGTGCCAGCTCACCAGGGACAGGGGGCTTCAACAATGAGCAGTTCTTC
TRBJ2-1 TRBV12-5 - few CASGLVPLSSRNEQFF TGTGCTAGTGGTTTGGTACCCCTGTCTAGTCGGAATGAGCAGTTCTTC
TRBJ2-2 TRBV9 - - CASNQGRGNTGELFF TGTGCCAGCAACCAGGGCAGGGGGAACACCGGGGAGCTGTTTTTT
TRBJ2-7 TRBV25-1 - - CASSQFGEQYF TGTGCCAGCAGTCAATTCGGCGAGCAGTACTTC
TRBJ2-3 TRBV2 TRBD1 few CATRDSLTDTQYF TGTGCCACAAGGGACAGCCTCACAGATACGCAGTATTTT
TRBJ2-7 TRBV10-3 - - CAISQTSYEQYF TGTGCCATCAGCCAGACCTCCTACGAGCAGTACTTC
TRBJ2-7 TRBV9 - few CASSRTGGSYEQYF TGTGCCAGCAGTCGGACCGGAGGCTCCTACGAGCAGTACTTC
TRBJ1-1 TRBV29-1 - few CSVRWSPVSRADEAFF TGCAGCGTTCGGTGGTCTCCCGTAAGTCGAGCCGATGAAGCTTTCTTT
TRBJ2-5 TRBV5-4 - few CASSQLGGGRETQYF TGTGCCAGCAGCCAACTCGGTGGGGGCAGAGAGACCCAGTACTTC
TRBJ1-1 TRBV7-9 - - CASSSSPGPYTEAFF TGTGCCAGCAGCTCTTCACCGGGACCTTACACTGAAGCTTTCTTT
TRBJ1-5 TRBV21-1 - few CASSTSRDRVRGNQPQHF TGTGCCAGCAGCACGTCCCGGGACAGGGTCCGAGGCAATCAGCCCCAGCATTTT
TRBJ1-6 TRBV7-2 TRBD1 - CASSSQSRGVAHF TGTGCCAGCAGCTCTCAAAGCAGGGGGGTAGCCCACTTT
TRBJ2-1 TRBV6-6 - - CASSYSDSYNEQFF TGTGCCAGCAGTTACTCCGACAGCTACAATGAGCAGTTCTTC
TRBJ2-2 TRBV30 TRBD1 - CAWSLTAQGVTGELFF TGTGCCTGGAGCCTTACGGCTCAGGGGGTCACCGGGGAGCTGTTTTTT
TRBJ2-2 TRBV19 - few CASSPGATGELFF TGTGCCAGTAGCCCTGGGGCCACCGGGGAGCTGTTTTTT
TRBJ2-1 TRBV6-5 - - CASSKRRGNEQFF TGTGCCAGCAGTAAAAGAAGGGGTAATGAGCAGTTCTTC
TRBJ2-6 TRBV12-5 - few CASGLYGQSGANVLTF TGTGCTAGTGGTTTGTACGGACAATCTGGGGCCAACGTCCTGACTTTC
TRBJ1-6 TRBV6-5 TRBD1 - CASGYRGRLDSPLHF TGTGCCAGCGGGTACAGGGGGCGATTGGATTCACCCCTCCACTTT